The 5 T cell receptor beta chains below were found in one sample sequenced in a study of blood T cell repertoires in COVID-19. Data came from immunoSEQ multiplex PCR; TCRdb stores just in-frame clones and leaves some out. Of some 30,000 clones detected, approximately 83% appear once; the ten largest clones hold around 30%. The material sequenced was peripheral blood. These receptors were taken from an elderly woman with COVID-19, enrolled during active disease.

The chain recombines TRBV29-1 with TRBJ1-4; 8 bases map to TRBD1. The trim removed 7 bases at V and 7 bases at J, leaving 11 bases unmatched. Germline V gene lookup returns CDR1 SQVTM and CDR2 ANQGSEA. This CDR3 comprises 14 residues. Here the CDR3 DNA reads TGCAGCGCCGGCACAGGGGGTGGAGGTGAAAAACTGTTTTTT. It is translated as CSAGTGGGGEKLFF. The full variable domain, completed using reference TRBV29-1 and TRBJ1-4, is SAVISQKPSRDICQRGTSLTIQCQVDSQVTMMFWYRQQPGQSLTLIATANQGSEATYESGFVIDKFPISRPNLTFSTLTVSNMSPEDSSIYLCSAGTGGGGEKLFFGSGTQLSVL.

The chain recombines TRBV2 with TRBJ1-4; 7 bases agree with TRBD1. CDR1 SNHLY and CDR2 FYNNEI come from the germline V gene. There are 13 residues in the CDR3. With V trimmed by 6 bases and J by 7 bases, 5 bases remained unmatched. The DNA for the CDR3 is TGTGCCAGCAGAAGACAGGGTCTTGAAAAACTGTTTTTT. This codes for CASRRQGLEKLFF.

The J gene is TRBJ2-7, the V gene TRBV5-1, with 9 bases lining up with TRBD1. Looked up from germline, CDR1 is SGHRS and CDR2 is YFSETQ. The J segment lost 5 bases and the V segment lost 3 bases, leaving 12 bases of the junction unmatched. The CDR3 contains 16 residues. As DNA, the CDR3 is TGCGCCAGCAGCTCCGGTTCGACAGGGGGGAATGACGAGCAGTACTTC. The encoded protein is CASSSGSTGGNDEQYF.

The chain joins TRBV7-6 to TRBJ2-6, with TRBD1 matching over 12 bases. Germline V lookup: CDR1 SGHVS, CDR2 FNYEAQ. With 1 base clipped from V and 2 bases from J, the junction kept 6 bases outside the gene matches. This CDR3 region has 19 residues. CDR3 nucleotides: TGTGCCAGCAGCTTAGTTTGGGGACAGGGGGCGGCTGGGGCCAACGTCCTGACTTTC. This translates into CASSLVWGQGAAGANVLTF.

The CDR3 loop is CASSPAVGSYEQYF. The CDR3 DNA reads as TGTGCCAGCAGCCCAGCGGTGGGGTCCTACGAGCAGTACTTC. J is TRBJ2-7 and V is TRBV11-2; perhaps TRBD2 as D (5 bases). Between the trimmed V and J ends, which lost 5 bases and 1 base, there was a span of 12 bases. The germline V gene has CDR1 SGHAT and CDR2 FQNNGV. The CDR3 extends over 14 amino acids.